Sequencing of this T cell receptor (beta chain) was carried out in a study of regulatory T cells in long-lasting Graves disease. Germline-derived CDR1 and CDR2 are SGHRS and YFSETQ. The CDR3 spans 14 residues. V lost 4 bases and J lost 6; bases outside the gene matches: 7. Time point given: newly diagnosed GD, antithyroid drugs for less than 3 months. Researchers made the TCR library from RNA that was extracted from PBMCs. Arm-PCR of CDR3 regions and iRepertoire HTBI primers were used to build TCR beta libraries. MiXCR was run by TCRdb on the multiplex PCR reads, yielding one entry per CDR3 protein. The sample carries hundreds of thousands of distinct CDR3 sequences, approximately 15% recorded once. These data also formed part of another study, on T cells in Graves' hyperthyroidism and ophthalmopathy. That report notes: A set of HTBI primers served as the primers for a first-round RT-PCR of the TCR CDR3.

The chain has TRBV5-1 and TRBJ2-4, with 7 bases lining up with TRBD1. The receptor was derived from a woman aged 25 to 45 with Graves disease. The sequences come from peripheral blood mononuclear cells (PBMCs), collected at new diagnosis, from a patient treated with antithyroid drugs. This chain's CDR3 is CASSPWTGINIQYF. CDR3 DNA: TGCGCCAGCAGCCCCTGGACAGGAATAAACATTCAGTACTTC.